A single sample is the source of the 9 T cell receptor beta chains below, sequenced in a study of patients and donors after allogeneic stem cell transplantation. One entry per CDR3 protein results from TCRdb running MiXCR on the RT-PCR reads. Of about 40,000 distinct CDR3 sequences in the sample, about 30% were seen once. Sequencing was done on a sample of blood, either unsorted or a sorted T cell fraction (not recorded which). The receptor set was obtained from a human donor who was either an allogeneic HSCT recipient or a stem cell or donor lymphocyte infusion donor (not recorded which). It is not recorded whose cells these are; they may come from a transplant donor.

Remarks on this clonotype: One junction end disagrees with the germline gene, perhaps due to a read error. DNA for the CDR3: TGCGCCAGCAGCCAAACCACATCGGGGGATCGGGTAAAGTTC. Translated: CASSQTTSGDRVKF. The chain couples TRBV4-3 to TRBJ1-2; TRBD1 might be the D (5 bases). Per germline, CDR1 LGHNA and CDR2 YSLEER. The CDR3 totals 14 residues.

The genes are TRBV5-1 and TRBJ2-6; D remains ambiguous. V was cut by 1 base and J by 0 bases, with 8 bases left in between. There are 16 residues in the CDR3. Germline lookup yields CDR1 SGHRS and CDR2 YFSETQ. CDR3 nucleotide sequence: TGCGCCAGCAGCTTGTATTCTAGCTCTGGGGCCAACGTCCTGACTTTC. Translating gives CASSLYSSSGANVLTF.

This clonotype appeared a few times. The chain is built from TRBV10-1 and TRBJ2-5; possible D gene TRBD1, 6 bases. The CDR3 has 13 amino acids. V lost 5 bases and J lost 5, with 12 bases in between. Germline CDR1 reads WNHNN; CDR2 reads SYGVQD (reference sequence). The CDR3 protein is CASSRQDGETQYF. The CDR3 DNA reads as TGCGCCAGCAGTAGACAGGATGGGGAGACCCAGTACTTC.

V and J are TRBV9 and TRBJ2-3, with no clear D. The V end lost 0 bases, the J end lost 5 bases, and 13 bases lay between the germline ends. CDR3 length: 15 amino acids. Germline V gives CDR1 SGDLS, CDR2 YYNGEE. In nucleotides, the CDR3 is TGTGCCAGCAGCGTAGCTGAAGTTGTTCTAGATACGCAGTATTTT. It yields the protein CASSVAEVVLDTQYF. Looking up the rest from reference TRBV9 and TRBJ2-3 gives the full variable domain: DSGVTQTPKHLITATGQRVTLRCSPRSGDLSVYWYQQSLDQGLQFLIQYYNGEERAKGNILERFSAQQFPDLHSELNLSSLELGDSALYFCASSVAEVVLDTQYFGPGTRLTVL.

This clonotype was seen a handful of times. V gene TRBV27 combines with J gene TRBJ1-1; perhaps TRBD1 as D (6 bases). This CDR3 is built from 15 residues. Germline values: CDR1 MNHEY, CDR2 SMNVEV (reference sequence). The V end lost 0 bases, the J end lost 4 bases, and 12 bases lay between the germline ends. In DNA, the CDR3 is TGTGCCAGCAGTTTATCGAGGGGGTCAGGCACTGAAGCTTTCTTT. Protein product: CASSLSRGSGTEAFF.

This clonotype showed up just a few times. The rearrangement uses TRBV19 and TRBJ1-5, with D perhaps TRBD1 (6 bases). With 6 bases removed from V and 2 bases from J, the gap between germline ends came to 17 bases. The CDR3 runs to 16 residues. CDR1 is LNHDA and CDR2 is SQIVND in the germline V gene (reference sequence). CDR3 in amino acids: CASSPIGGVGNQPQHF. CDR3 sequence (DNA): TGTGCCAGTAGCCCGATAGGGGGGGTAGGCAATCAGCCCCAGCATTTT.

The genes are TRBV4-3 and TRBJ2-7; 7 positions agree with TRBD1. CDR3 length: 13 amino acids. The germline CDR1 and CDR2 sequences are LGHNA and YSLEER. V trimming: 2 bases; J trimming: 4 bases; junction bases outside the gene matches: 2. The CDR3 is CASSQRDSYEQYF. The CDR3 DNA sequence: TGCGCCAGCAGCCAACGGGACAGTTACGAGCAGTACTTC.

This chain connects TRBV3-1 to TRBJ2-1; D perhaps matches TRBD2 (6 bases). Between the trimmed V and J ends, which lost 7 bases and 8 bases, there was a span of 9 bases. The CDR3 length is 11 residues. Germline assignment: CDR1 LGHDT and CDR2 YNNKEL (reference sequence). CDR3 in amino acids: CASIWGDEQFF. CDR3 in DNA: TGTGCCAGCATCTGGGGGGATGAGCAGTTCTTC.

In this sample, this clonotype turned up many times. The genes are TRBV12-3 or TRBV12-4 and TRBJ1-6; D ambiguous. The length of the CDR3 is 15 residues. With 3 bases removed from V and 14 bases from J, the gap between germline ends came to 20 bases. The CDR3 DNA sequence: TGTGCCAGCAGTTTGTCCGGCAGGTCGAGCGCGGCCCTCCACTTT. Protein product: CASSLSGRSSAALHF.